The 14 T cell receptor beta chains listed next were all sequenced from one sample in a study of blood T cell repertoires in COVID-19. Some clones are missing from TCRdb's copy, which holds only in-frame ones; the method was immunoSEQ multiplex PCR. The sample has 200,000 to 300,000 clones; 85% are singletons. The sample taken for sequencing was peripheral blood. The receptors derive from a woman aged 60-75 years with active or convalescent COVID-19.

The genes are TRBV6-6 and TRBJ1-4; D remains unclear. Trimming pared 4 bases from V and 7 bases from J, leaving 10 bases between. Germline assignment: CDR1 MNHNY and CDR2 SVGAGI (reference sequence). The CDR3 has 13 residues. CDR3 in amino acids: CASSSDTLEKLFF. In DNA, the CDR3 is TGTGCCAGCAGTTCCGACACTCTTGAAAAACTGTTTTTT.

This clone turned up a few times. V and J are TRBV10-2 and TRBJ2-7; 10 bases match TRBD2. The V and J ends lost 6 bases and 0 bases, in that order; junction bases with no gene match: 2. CDR1 WSHSY and CDR2 SAAADI come from the germline V gene. This CDR3 contains 14 residues. The CDR3 protein is CASRLAGDSYEQYF. The CDR3, as DNA: TGCGCCAGCAGGCTAGCGGGAGACTCCTACGAGCAGTACTTC.

The J gene is TRBJ1-2, the V gene TRBV7-9; tentative D call: TRBD1 (6 bases). This CDR3 has 15 residues. The germline V and J ends were trimmed by 5 bases and 4 bases, with 17 bases remaining between them. Germline V lookup: CDR1 SEHNR, CDR2 FQNEAQ (reference sequence). CDR3 nucleotides: TGTGCCAGCAGCCTTACTTCACAGGGTGTCTATGGCTACACCTTC. Translated: CASSLTSQGVYGYTF.

This rearrangement joins TRBV5-6 to TRBJ2-7; D remains unclear. This CDR3 is built from 16 residues. Trimming shortened V by 1 base and J by 2 bases, and 16 bases separated the two germline ends. Germline lookup yields CDR1 SGHDT and CDR2 YYEEEE. The CDR3 loop is CASSLHLGRATYEQYF. DNA of the CDR3: TGTGCCAGCAGCTTGCATTTGGGCAGAGCTACCTACGAGCAGTACTTC.

V is TRBV9 and J is TRBJ2-7, with D perhaps TRBD2 (7 bases). This CDR3 spans 13 amino acids. The ends were cut back, 0 bases at V and 5 bases at J, with 9 bases in the middle. Germline-derived CDR1 and CDR2 are SGDLS and YYNGEE. In nucleotides, the CDR3 is TGTGCCAGCAGCGTAGGGGGGGGCGACGAGCAGTACTTC. It codes for CASSVGGGDEQYF.

This chain connects TRBV24-1 to TRBJ2-3; maybe TRBD1 (6 bases). Germline-derived CDR1 and CDR2 are KGHDR and SFDVKD. The CDR3 runs to 14 residues. The V end was cut by 7 bases, the J end by 4 bases, with 14 bases between. The CDR3 DNA reads TGTGCCACCAGCGTCAACAGGGAACCAGATACGCAGTATTTT. It yields the protein CATSVNREPDTQYF.

The V and J genes are TRBV5-5 and TRBJ1-5; 7 bases match TRBD1. V lost 7 bases to trimming and J lost 3 bases; unmatched junction nucleotides: 19. The CDR3 runs 18 residues. The germline CDR1 and CDR2 sequences are SGHKS and YYEKEE (reference sequence). The CDR3 reads CASSIAEDRSLYNQPQHF. DNA of the CDR3: TGTGCCAGCTCAATAGCCGAGGACAGGTCTTTGTACAATCAGCCCCAGCATTTT.

V is TRBV5-1 and J is TRBJ2-1, with D possibly TRBD2 on 5 matching bases. Trimming left V 3 bases short and J 7 bases short, with 20 bases between. The CDR3 totals 16 residues. Germline loops: CDR1 SGHRS, CDR2 YFSETQ. DNA for the CDR3: TGCGCCAGCAGCTCCCGATTCCGGACTGGACCAAATGAGCAGTTCTTC. Amino acids: CASSSRFRTGPNEQFF.

This sequence joins TRBV5-1 and TRBJ1-1, with a weak D call TRBD1 (6 bases). The CDR3 totals 15 residues. The germline V and J ends were trimmed by 4 bases and 7 bases, with 20 bases remaining between them. Germline V gives CDR1 SGHRS, CDR2 YFSETQ. The CDR3 DNA follows: TGCGCCAGCAGCGGGCTACAGGGTGGAGATGGTGAAGCTTTCTTT. Translation gives CASSGLQGGDGEAFF.

The chain is built from TRBV19 and TRBJ1-1, with 8 bases that match TRBD1. Germline trimming cut 4 bases from V and 0 bases from J; bases unmatched to any gene: 10. CDR3 length: 17 residues. Germline-derived CDR1 and CDR2 are LNHDA and SQIVND (reference sequence). The CDR3 region is CASSTPTGEIMNTEAFF. CDR3 in DNA: TGTGCCAGTAGTACCCCGACAGGGGAGATCATGAACACTGAAGCTTTCTTT.

The chain links TRBV18 to TRBJ2-7, with 10 bases that match TRBD1. Germline values: CDR1 KGHSH, CDR2 LQKENI. The CDR3 covers 13 residues. Losses at the gene ends were 3 bases for V and 6 bases for J; bases not matched to a gene: 2. CDR3 residues: CASSPGQGGEQYF. The CDR3 DNA follows: TGTGCCAGCTCACCCGGACAGGGGGGCGAGCAGTACTTC.

In its sample, this clone was seen a few times. V usage is TRBV7-9 and J usage is TRBJ2-3; 14 positions match TRBD2. V shed 5 bases, J shed 1 base, and the junction held 8 bases outside the gene matches. Germline V gene lookup returns CDR1 SEHNR and CDR2 FQNEAQ (reference sequence). This CDR3 contains 18 residues. The CDR3 DNA reads as TGTGCCAGCAGCACTCGACTAGCGGGGGGGCCTGGCACAGATACGCAGTATTTT. Protein sequence: CASSTRLAGGPGTDTQYF.

The CDR3 spells CASRAGGGFSGELFF. The CDR3, as DNA: TGTGCCAGCAGAGCAGGGGGCGGTTTCAGCGGGGAGCTGTTTTTT. The V gene is TRBV28, the J gene TRBJ2-2, with 8 bases aligning to TRBD1. With V trimmed by 6 bases and J by 7 bases, 10 bases remained unmatched. Germline assignment: CDR1 MDHEN and CDR2 SYDVKM. This CDR3 region has 15 residues.

This chain joins TRBV18 and TRBJ2-7, with D tentatively TRBD2 (6 bases). Germline V gene sequence: CDR1 KGHSH, CDR2 LQKENI. The CDR3 loop spans 14 amino acids. V dropped 5 bases and J dropped 2 bases, with 13 bases sitting between them. CDR3 DNA: TGTGCCAGCTCAAGCTTCAGGGAGGCCTACGAGCAGTACTTC. Translating it yields CASSSFREAYEQYF. Full variable domain (remainder filled in from reference TRBV18 and TRBJ2-7): NAGVMQNPRHLVRRRGQEARLRCSPMKGHSHVYWYRQLPEEGLKFMVYLQKENIIDESGMPKERFSAEFPKEGPSILRIQQVVRGDSAAYFCASSSFREAYEQYFGPGTRLTVT.